What follows are 23 T cell receptor beta chains derived from one specimen sequenced in a study of shared clonotypes between healthy human individuals. Method: immunoSEQ multiplex PCR; TCRdb's copy keeps in-frame clones and lacks some. The table has 850,000 to 1,100,000 clones, approximately 77% seen once. Sequencing was carried out using memory CD4+ T cells from PBMCs. Subset indicated: CD45RA-negative fraction. The receptors here all came from a man aged 18 to 30 in good health. Some clones in this sample may be carry-over from other donors' samples.

The rearrangement joins TRBV7-6 to TRBJ1-1; possible D gene TRBD1, 5 bases. V was shortened by 5 bases and J by 0 bases, with 13 bases between the two germline ends. This CDR3 has 15 amino acids. Per germline, CDR1 SGHVS and CDR2 FNYEAQ. The CDR3 sequence is CASSPGGGLNTEAFF. The CDR3 nucleotides are TGTGCCAGCAGCCCCGGGGGGGGGTTGAACACTGAAGCTTTCTTT. Full variable domain (rest looked up from reference TRBV7-6 and TRBJ1-1): GAGVSQSPRYKVTKRGQDVALRCDPISGHVSLYWYRQALGQGPEFLTYFNYEAQQDKSGLPNDRFSAERPEGSISTLTIQRTEQRDSAMYRCASSPGGGLNTEAFFGQGTRLTVV.

As for this clone: This sample includes further DNA sequences coding for the same CDR3. The rearrangement joins TRBV7-8 to TRBJ1-3, with D perhaps TRBD1 (6 bases). V shed 1 base and J shed 0 bases, with 7 bases lying between them. Germline values: CDR1 SGHVS, CDR2 FQNEAQ. This CDR3 is built from 15 residues. The CDR3 sequence: CASSLGTVSGNTIYF. In DNA form, the CDR3 reads TGTGCCAGCAGCTTAGGGACAGTCTCTGGAAACACCATATATTTT.

This sequence joins TRBV6-6 and TRBJ2-3, with D unclear. Germline V CDR1 and CDR2: MNHNY, SVGAGI (reference sequence). The CDR3 totals 12 residues. V lost 5 bases and J lost 6, with 9 bases in between. The CDR3, as DNA: TGTGCCAGCAGTACCCCCGGGGATACGCAGTATTTT. Translating gives CASSTPGDTQYF.

The V gene is TRBV6-5, the J gene TRBJ2-7; 7 nucleotides agree with TRBD1. Per germline, CDR1 MNHEY and CDR2 SVGAGI. The CDR3 runs to 15 residues. After removal of 5 bases from V and 4 bases from J, the junction contained 11 bases not matched to a gene. DNA for the CDR3: TGTGCCAGCAGTAAGGATACAGGGGCTGGGTACGAGCAGTACTTC. Its protein product is CASSKDTGAGYEQYF.

This clone showed up just once. The gene calls are TRBV7-2 and TRBJ1-4; 7 nucleotides match TRBD1. The CDR3 is made up of 14 amino acids. V dropped 5 bases and J dropped 10; count of bases not matched to a gene: 10. Germline loops: CDR1 SGHTA, CDR2 FQGNSA. CDR3 loop: CASSLQRGLGKLFF. The CDR3 region has the DNA TGTGCCAGCAGCCTGCAGAGGGGGCTAGGAAAACTGTTTTTT. The full variable domain, in which reference TRBV7-2 and TRBJ1-4 provide the parts outside the CDR3, is GAGVSQSPSNKVTEKGKDVELRCDPISGHTALYWYRQSLGQGLEFLIYFQGNSAPDKSGLPSDRFSAERTGGSVSTLTIQRTQQEDSAVYLCASSLQRGLGKLFFGSGTQLSVL.

The genes are TRBV7-2 and TRBJ2-7; 10 bases map to TRBD2. Per germline, CDR1 SGHTA and CDR2 FQGNSA. This CDR3 contains 17 residues. After removal of 0 bases from V and 6 bases from J, the junction contained 11 bases not matched to a gene. CDR3 loop: CASSLALGAGGPGEQYF. Here the CDR3 DNA reads TGTGCCAGCAGCTTAGCGCTAGGAGCGGGAGGGCCGGGCGAGCAGTACTTC.

This clone has only a few counts. This chain connects TRBV5-1 to TRBJ2-1; D is uncertain. V lost 0 bases, J lost 5 bases, and 9 bases lay in between. The CDR3 is 14 residues long. Germline lookup yields CDR1 SGHRS and CDR2 YFSETQ. The CDR3 region is CASSLEPTNNEQFF. CDR3 bases: TGCGCCAGCAGCTTGGAGCCCACTAACAATGAGCAGTTCTTC.

For the CDR3, the DNA is TGCAGCGTTGAGGGGGGCGGGGATACTAACTATGGCTACACCTTC. It codes for CSVEGGGDTNYGYTF. J is TRBJ1-2 and V is TRBV29-1, with a weak D call TRBD1 (6 bases). The CDR3 is 15 residues long. Germline values: CDR1 SQVTM, CDR2 ANQGSEA. Trimming stripped 3 bases from V and 0 bases from J, with 14 bases between.

The J gene is TRBJ2-7, the V gene TRBV18; 13 bases are shared with TRBD2. The trim removed 3 bases at V and 2 bases at J, leaving 4 bases unmatched. From germline, CDR1 is KGHSH and CDR2 LQKENI. The CDR3 sequence is 16 residues long. CDR3 region: CASSPRTSGSTYEQYF. The CDR3 DNA reads TGTGCCAGCTCACCCCGGACTAGCGGGAGTACCTACGAGCAGTACTTC.

A note on this clone: The same CDR3 is also encoded by other DNA sequences in this sample. The V call is TRBV5-1, the J call TRBJ2-1, with 8 positions matching TRBD2. J was trimmed by 4 bases and V by 0 bases; bases with no gene match: 3. CDR1 SGHRS and CDR2 YFSETQ come from the germline V gene. This CDR3 region has 15 residues. The CDR3 DNA reads TGCGCCAGCAGCTTGGGATCTAGCGGGTACAATGAGCAGTTCTTC. Translation: CASSLGSSGYNEQFF.

The chain joins TRBV18 to TRBJ2-7, with D possibly TRBD2 on 5 matching bases. The CDR3 length is 13 residues. CDR1 is KGHSH, CDR2 LQKENI, per germline. Trimming took 6 bases from V and 4 from J, leaving 13 bases between them. The chain's CDR3 is CASSVSSGYEQYF. The CDR3 region has the DNA TGTGCCAGCTCCGTTAGCTCGGGGTACGAGCAGTACTTC.

The chain employs TRBV7-9 and TRBJ2-6; D perhaps matches TRBD1 (5 bases). Germline values: CDR1 SEHNR, CDR2 FQNEAQ (reference sequence). The ends were cut back, 1 base at V and 2 bases at J, with 15 bases in the middle. This CDR3 is built from 18 residues. The CDR3: CASSLELGQGPGANVLTF. The CDR3 bases are TGTGCCAGCAGCTTAGAGTTGGGGCAGGGCCCTGGGGCCAACGTCCTGACTTTC.

The rearrangement joins TRBV10-3 to TRBJ2-1; D assignment may be TRBD1 or TRBD2 (6 bases each). Germline V lookup: CDR1 ENHRY, CDR2 SYGVKD. The CDR3 has 12 amino acids. With 10 bases removed from V and 12 bases from J, the gap between germline ends came to 19 bases. In DNA form, the CDR3 reads TGTGCCAGTAGGGACGGAGGGGGATCGCAGTTCTTC. Its translation: CASRDGGGSQFF.

The J gene is TRBJ1-1, the V gene TRBV6-1; the D is unclear. Germline V gene lookup returns CDR1 MNHNS and CDR2 SASEGT. V was cut by 7 bases and J by 0 bases, with 9 bases left in between. The CDR3 consists of 13 residues. CDR3 bases: TGTGCCAGCACATACTCCATGAACACTGAAGCTTTCTTT. Its protein is CASTYSMNTEAFF.

The V call is TRBV7-2, the J call TRBJ1-3; D call uncertain. V was cut by 4 bases and J by 4 bases, with 8 bases left in between. The germline V gene has CDR1 SGHTA and CDR2 FQGNSA. This CDR3 is 13 amino acids long. The CDR3 sequence is CASSSQEGNTIYF. The CDR3 DNA sequence: TGTGCCAGCAGCTCCCAGGAAGGAAACACCATATATTTT.

The chain links TRBV11-2 to TRBJ1-1; no reliable D call. Germline V CDR1 and CDR2: SGHAT, FQNNGV. With 4 bases removed from V and 2 bases from J, the gap between germline ends came to 8 bases. The CDR3 spans 13 residues. The CDR3 DNA sequence: TGTGCCAGCAGCTCTACAGTTAACACTGAAGCTTTCTTT. It yields the protein CASSSTVNTEAFF.

The rearrangement uses TRBV28 and TRBJ1-2; TRBD1 agrees at 11 bases. V lost 7 bases and J lost 5; bases outside the gene matches: 9. Germline CDR1 is MDHEN and CDR2 is SYDVKM. CDR3 length: 15 residues. CDR3 DNA: TGTGCCAGCACCGTTCCTGGGACAGGGGGATATGGCTACACCTTC. Protein product: CASTVPGTGGYGYTF.

The V gene is TRBV19, the J gene TRBJ1-5; the D is unclear. The germline V gene has CDR1 LNHDA and CDR2 SQIVND (reference sequence). The CDR3 extends over 15 amino acids. V lost 1 base and J lost 3, with 10 bases in between. CDR3 in amino acids: CASSIVDGYNQPQHF. Written as DNA, the CDR3 is TGTGCCAGTAGTATAGTCGACGGATACAATCAGCCCCAGCATTTT.

This clone was detected a few times. The CDR3 sequence is CASTAGELFF. CDR3 bases: TGTGCCAGCACGGCCGGGGAGCTGTTTTTT. The chain has TRBV7-9 and TRBJ2-2; D gene ambiguous. Deletions cut 7 bases from V and 6 bases from J, with 3 bases between. The CDR3 contains 10 residues. CDR1 and CDR2 (germline): SEHNR, FQNEAQ (reference sequence).

This clone was counted at least ten times. This chain uses TRBV6-1 with TRBJ2-5, with 8 bases fitting TRBD1. CDR3 size: 13 residues. The germline gives CDR1 MNHNS, CDR2 SASEGT. With 7 bases clipped from V and 5 bases from J, the junction kept 6 bases outside the gene matches. Here the CDR3 DNA reads TGTGCCAGCACCAGGGGGCAAAGGGAGACCCAGTACTTC. It yields the protein CASTRGQRETQYF.

This clone has more than one count but fewer than ten. This chain uses TRBV28 with TRBJ1-5, with D possibly being TRBD1 (6 bases). Germline CDR1 is MDHEN and CDR2 is SYDVKM. The ends were cut back, 7 bases at V and 1 base at J, with 17 bases in the middle. The CDR3 totals 16 residues. The chain's CDR3 is CASTPRGVWSNQPQHF. Here the CDR3 DNA reads TGTGCCAGCACCCCGAGGGGGGTTTGGAGCAATCAGCCCCAGCATTTT.

V and J are TRBV9 and TRBJ2-7; 11 bases agree with TRBD2. The CDR3 covers 16 residues. CDR1 and CDR2 (germline): SGDLS, YYNGEE. Unmatched junction bases numbered 8, after V lost 4 bases and J lost 2 bases. The CDR3 bases are TGTGCCAGCAGCCCCGTAGCGGGAGGGATTCCCTACGAGCAGTACTTC. It yields the protein CASSPVAGGIPYEQYF. The variable domain in full, completed from reference TRBV9 and TRBJ2-7, reads DSGVTQTPKHLITATGQRVTLRCSPRSGDLSVYWYQQSLDQGLQFLIQYYNGEERAKGNILERFSAQQFPDLHSELNLSSLELGDSALYFCASSPVAGGIPYEQYFGPGTRLTVT.

The chain links TRBV6-5 to TRBJ2-1; 10 bases align to TRBD2. With V trimmed by 6 bases and J by 4 bases, 6 bases remained unmatched. The CDR3 is 15 amino acids. From germline, CDR1 is MNHEY and CDR2 SVGAGI. The CDR3 loop reads CASSPSGRGYNEQFF. The CDR3 coding sequence is TGTGCCAGCAGCCCTAGCGGGAGAGGGTACAATGAGCAGTTCTTC.